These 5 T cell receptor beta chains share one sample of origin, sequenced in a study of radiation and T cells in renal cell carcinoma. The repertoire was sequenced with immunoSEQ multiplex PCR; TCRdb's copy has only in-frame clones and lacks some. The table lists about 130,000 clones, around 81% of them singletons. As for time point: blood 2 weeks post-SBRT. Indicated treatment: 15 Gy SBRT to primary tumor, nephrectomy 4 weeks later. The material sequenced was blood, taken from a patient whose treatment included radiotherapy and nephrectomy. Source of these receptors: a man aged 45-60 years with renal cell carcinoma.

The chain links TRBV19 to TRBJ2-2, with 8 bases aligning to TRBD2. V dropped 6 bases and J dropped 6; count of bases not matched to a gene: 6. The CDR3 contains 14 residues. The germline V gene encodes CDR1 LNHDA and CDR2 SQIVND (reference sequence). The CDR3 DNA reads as TGTGCCAGTAGGTCGGGGGGGGAAGCCGGGGAGCTGTTTTTT. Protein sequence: CASRSGGEAGELFF. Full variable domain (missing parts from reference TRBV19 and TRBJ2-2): DGGITQSPKYLFRKEGQNVTLSCEQNLNHDAMYWYRQDPGQGLRLIYYSQIVNDFQKGDIAEGYSVSREKKESFPLTVTSAQKNPTAFYLCASRSGGEAGELFFGEGSRLTVL.

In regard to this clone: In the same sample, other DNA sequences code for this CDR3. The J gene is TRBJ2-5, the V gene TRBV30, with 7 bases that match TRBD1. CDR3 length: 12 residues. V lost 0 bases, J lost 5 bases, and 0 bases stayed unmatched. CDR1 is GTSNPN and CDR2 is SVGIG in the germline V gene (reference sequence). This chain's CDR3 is CAWSVQGETQYF. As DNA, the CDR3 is TGTGCCTGGAGTGTACAGGGGGAGACCCAGTACTTC.

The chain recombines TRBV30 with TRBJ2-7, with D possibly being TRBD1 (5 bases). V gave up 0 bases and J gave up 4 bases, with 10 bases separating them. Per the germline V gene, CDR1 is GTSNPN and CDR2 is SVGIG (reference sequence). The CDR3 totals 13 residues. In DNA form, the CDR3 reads TGTGCCTGGAGTGTCGGCAGGGAATACGAGCAGTACTTC. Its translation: CAWSVGREYEQYF. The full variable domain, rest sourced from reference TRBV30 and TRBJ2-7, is SQTIHQWPATLVQPVGSPLSLECTVEGTSNPNLYWYRQAAGRGLQLLFYSVGIGQISSEVPQNLSASRPQDRQFILSSKKLLLSDSGFYLCAWSVGREYEQYFGPGTRLTVT.

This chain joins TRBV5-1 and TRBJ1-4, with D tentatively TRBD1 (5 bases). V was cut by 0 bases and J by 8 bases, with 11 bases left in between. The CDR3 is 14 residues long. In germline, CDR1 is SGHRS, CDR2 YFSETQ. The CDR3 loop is CASSLGVRGEKLFF. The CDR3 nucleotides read TGCGCCAGCAGCTTGGGAGTGCGGGGGGAAAAACTGTTTTTT. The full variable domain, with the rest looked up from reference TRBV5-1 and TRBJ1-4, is KAGVTQTPRYLIKTRGQQVTLSCSPISGHRSVSWYQQTPGQGLQFLFEYFSETQRNKGNFPGRFSGRQFSNSRSEMNVSTLELGDSALYLCASSLGVRGEKLFFGSGTQLSVL.

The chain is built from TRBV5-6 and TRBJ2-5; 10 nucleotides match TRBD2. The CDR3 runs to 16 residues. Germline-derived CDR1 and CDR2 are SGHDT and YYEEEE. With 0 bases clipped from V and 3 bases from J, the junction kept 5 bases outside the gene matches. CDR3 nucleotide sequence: TGTGCCAGCAGCTTGGCCGCTAGCGGGAGAAAAGAGACCCAGTACTTC. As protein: CASSLAASGRKETQYF.